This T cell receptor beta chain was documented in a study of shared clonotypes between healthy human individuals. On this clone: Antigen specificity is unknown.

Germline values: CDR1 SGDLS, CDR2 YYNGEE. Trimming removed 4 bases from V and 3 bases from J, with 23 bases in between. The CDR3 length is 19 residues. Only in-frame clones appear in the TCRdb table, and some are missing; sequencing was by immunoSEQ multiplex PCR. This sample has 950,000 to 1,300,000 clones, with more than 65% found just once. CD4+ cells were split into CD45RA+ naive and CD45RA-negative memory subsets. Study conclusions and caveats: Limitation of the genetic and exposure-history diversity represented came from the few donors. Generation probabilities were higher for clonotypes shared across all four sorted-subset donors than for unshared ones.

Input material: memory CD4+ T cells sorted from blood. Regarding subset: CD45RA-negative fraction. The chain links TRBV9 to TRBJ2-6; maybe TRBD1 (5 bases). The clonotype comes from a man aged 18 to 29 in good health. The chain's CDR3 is CASSSRVALSTGGANVLTF. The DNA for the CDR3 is TGTGCCAGCAGCTCAAGGGTGGCCCTATCCACAGGTGGGGCCAACGTCCTGACTTTC.